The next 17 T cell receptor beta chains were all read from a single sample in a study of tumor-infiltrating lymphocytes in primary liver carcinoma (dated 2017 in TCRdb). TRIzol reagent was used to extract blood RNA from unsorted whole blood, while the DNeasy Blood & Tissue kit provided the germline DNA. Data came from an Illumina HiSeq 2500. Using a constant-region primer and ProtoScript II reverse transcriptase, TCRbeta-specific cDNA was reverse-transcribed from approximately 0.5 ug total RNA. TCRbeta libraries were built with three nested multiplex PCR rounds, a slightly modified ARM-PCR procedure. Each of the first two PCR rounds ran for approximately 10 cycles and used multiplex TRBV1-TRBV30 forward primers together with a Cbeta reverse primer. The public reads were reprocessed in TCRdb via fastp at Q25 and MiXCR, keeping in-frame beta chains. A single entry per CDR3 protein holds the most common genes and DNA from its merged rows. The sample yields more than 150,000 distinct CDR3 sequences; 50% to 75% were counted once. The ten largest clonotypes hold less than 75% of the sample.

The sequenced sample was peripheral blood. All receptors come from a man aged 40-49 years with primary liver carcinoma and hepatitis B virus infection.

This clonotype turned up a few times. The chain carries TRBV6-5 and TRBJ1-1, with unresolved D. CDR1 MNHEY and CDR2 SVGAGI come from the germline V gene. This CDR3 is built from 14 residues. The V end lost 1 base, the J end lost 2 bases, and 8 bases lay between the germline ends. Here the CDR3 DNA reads TGTGCCAGCAGTTACTGGGAGGACAACACTGAAGCTTTCTTT. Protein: CASSYWEDNTEAFF.

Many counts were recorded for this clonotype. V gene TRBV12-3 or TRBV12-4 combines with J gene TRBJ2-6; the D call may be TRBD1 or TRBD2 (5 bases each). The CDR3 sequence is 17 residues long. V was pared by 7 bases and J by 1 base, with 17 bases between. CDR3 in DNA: TGTGCCAGCACCATTGGCCGGGGCGGGTCTGGGGCCAACGTCCTGACTTTC. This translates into CASTIGRGGSGANVLTF.

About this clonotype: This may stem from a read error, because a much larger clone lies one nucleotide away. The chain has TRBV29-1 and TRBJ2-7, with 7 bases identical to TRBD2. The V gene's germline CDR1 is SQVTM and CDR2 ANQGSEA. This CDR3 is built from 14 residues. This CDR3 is CNVRLASPPYEQYF. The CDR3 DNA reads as TGCAACGTTCGACTAGCTTCTCCGCCCTACGAGCAGTACTTC.

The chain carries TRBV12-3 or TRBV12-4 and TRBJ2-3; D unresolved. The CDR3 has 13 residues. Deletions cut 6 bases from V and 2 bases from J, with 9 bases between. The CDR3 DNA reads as TGTGCCAGCAGCCACGGGTCCACAGATACGCAGTATTTT. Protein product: CASSHGSTDTQYF.

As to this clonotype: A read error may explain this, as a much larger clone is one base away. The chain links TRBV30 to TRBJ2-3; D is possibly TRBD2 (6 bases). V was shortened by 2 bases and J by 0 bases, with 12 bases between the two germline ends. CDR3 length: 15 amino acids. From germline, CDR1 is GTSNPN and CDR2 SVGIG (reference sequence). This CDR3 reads CAWSIADPSTDTQYF. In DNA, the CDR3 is TGTGCCTGGAGTATAGCGGACCCGAGCACAGATACGCAGTATTTT.

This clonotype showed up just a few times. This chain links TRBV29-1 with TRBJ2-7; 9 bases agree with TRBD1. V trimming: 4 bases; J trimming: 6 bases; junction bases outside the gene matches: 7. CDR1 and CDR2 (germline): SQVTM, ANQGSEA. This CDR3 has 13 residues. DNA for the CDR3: TGCAGCGTTGCCGGACAGGGGAACGGCGAGCAGTACTTC. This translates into CSVAGQGNGEQYF.

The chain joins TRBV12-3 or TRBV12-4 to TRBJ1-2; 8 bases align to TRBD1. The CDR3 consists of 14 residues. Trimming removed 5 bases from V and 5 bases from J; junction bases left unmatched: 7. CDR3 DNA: TGTGCCAGCAGTATCTGGGGACAGGCATATGGCTACACCTTC. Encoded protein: CASSIWGQAYGYTF.

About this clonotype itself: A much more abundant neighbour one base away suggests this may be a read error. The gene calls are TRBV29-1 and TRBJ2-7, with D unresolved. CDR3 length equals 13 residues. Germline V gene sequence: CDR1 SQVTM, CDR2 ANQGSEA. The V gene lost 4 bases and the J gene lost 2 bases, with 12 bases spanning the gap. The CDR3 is CSVAGDATYEQYF. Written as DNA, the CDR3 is TGCAGCGTTGCTGGCGACGCTACCTACGAGCAGTACTTC.

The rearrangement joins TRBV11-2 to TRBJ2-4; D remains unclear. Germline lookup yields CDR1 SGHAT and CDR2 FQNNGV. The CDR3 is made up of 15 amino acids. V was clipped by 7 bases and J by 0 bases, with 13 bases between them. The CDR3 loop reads CASTISAVAKNIQYF. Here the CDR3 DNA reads TGTGCCAGCACCATTTCGGCGGTAGCCAAAAACATTCAGTACTTC.

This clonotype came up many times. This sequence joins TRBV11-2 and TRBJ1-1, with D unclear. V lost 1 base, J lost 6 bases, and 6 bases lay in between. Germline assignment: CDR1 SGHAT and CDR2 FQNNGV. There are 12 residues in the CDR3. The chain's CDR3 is CASSLGASEAFF. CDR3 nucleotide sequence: TGTGCCAGCAGCTTAGGAGCGTCTGAAGCTTTCTTT. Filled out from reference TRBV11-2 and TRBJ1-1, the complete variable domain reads EAGVAQSPRYKIIEKRQSVAFWCNPISGHATLYWYQQILGQGPKLLIQFQNNGVVDDSQLPKDRFSAERLKGVDSTLKIQPAKLEDSAVYLCASSLGASEAFFGQGTRLTVV.

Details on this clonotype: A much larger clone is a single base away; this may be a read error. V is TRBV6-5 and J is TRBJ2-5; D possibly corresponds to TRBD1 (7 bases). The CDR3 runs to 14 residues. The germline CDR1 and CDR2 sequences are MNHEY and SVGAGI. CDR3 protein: CARSYGVGTGDSHF. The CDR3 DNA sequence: TGTGCCCGCAGTTACGGCGTAGGGACGGGGGACAGCCACTTC.

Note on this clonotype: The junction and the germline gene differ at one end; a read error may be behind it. CDR3 in DNA: TGTGCCAGCAGTGAAGCGCCGGGACAGGGCTACGAGGAGTACTTC. Its protein product is CASSEAPGQGYEEYF. The rearrangement uses TRBV6-1 and TRBJ2-7; TRBD1 matches at 9 bases. CDR3 length equals 15 residues. CDR1 is MNHNS, CDR2 SASEGT, per germline.

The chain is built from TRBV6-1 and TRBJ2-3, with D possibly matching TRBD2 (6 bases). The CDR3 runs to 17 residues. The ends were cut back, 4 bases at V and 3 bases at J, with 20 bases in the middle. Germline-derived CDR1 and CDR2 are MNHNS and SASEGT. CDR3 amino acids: CASSGPLKREITDTQYF. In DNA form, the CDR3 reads TGTGCCAGCAGTGGACCCCTAAAACGGGAGATAACAGATACGCAGTATTTT.

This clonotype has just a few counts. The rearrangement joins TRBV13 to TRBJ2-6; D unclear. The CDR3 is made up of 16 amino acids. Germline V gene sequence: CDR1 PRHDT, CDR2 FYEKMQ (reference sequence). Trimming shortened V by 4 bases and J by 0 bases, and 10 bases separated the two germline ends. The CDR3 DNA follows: TGTGCCAGCAGCTCCCCGCACTACTCTGGGGCCAACGTCCTGACTTTC. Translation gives CASSSPHYSGANVLTF.

CDR3 sequence (DNA): TGTGCCACCAGTGACAATGACGTGGCCTATGGCTACACCTTC. Translated: CATSDNDVAYGYTF. The V and J genes are TRBV24-1 and TRBJ1-2; unclear D gene. Trimming pared 4 bases from V and 4 bases from J, leaving 12 bases between. The CDR3 runs to 14 residues. CDR1 and CDR2 (germline): KGHDR, SFDVKD.

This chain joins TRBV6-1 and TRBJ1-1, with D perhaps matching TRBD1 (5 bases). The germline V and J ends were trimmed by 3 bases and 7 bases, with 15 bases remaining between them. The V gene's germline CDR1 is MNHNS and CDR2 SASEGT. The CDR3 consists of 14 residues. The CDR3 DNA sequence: TGTGCCAGCAGTGACCCCCTCCGGGGCGATGAAGCTTTCTTT. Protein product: CASSDPLRGDEAFF.

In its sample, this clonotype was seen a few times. CDR3 region: CASMKQREGAYTEAFF. The CDR3 region has the DNA TGTGCCAGCATGAAGCAGCGCGAGGGGGCTTACACTGAAGCTTTCTTT. The rearrangement links TRBV6-2 or TRBV6-3 to TRBJ1-1, with 7 bases lining up with TRBD1. The germline gives CDR1 MNHEY, CDR2 SVGEGT. The junction had 14 bases not matched to a gene; V was cut back by 7 bases and J by 3 bases. The CDR3 has 16 amino acids.